This entry concerns a single T cell receptor beta chain. Its specificity is not known. TCRdb's copy holds only in-frame clones and misses some; the assay was immunoSEQ multiplex PCR. Among over 2 million clones listed, around 90% were seen once. J was trimmed by 2 bases and V by 2 bases; bases with no gene match: 4. The CDR3 has 15 residues. From germline, CDR1 is SGHTA and CDR2 FQGTGA. This specimen belongs to a study of shared clonotypes between healthy human individuals. Study-wide findings and caveats: Generation probability values for non-shared clonotypes were lower than those for clonotypes shared by all four donors. In a handful of donors, around 5.5% of naive CD4 clonotypes appeared in common.

Sequenced material: naive CD4+ T cells from PBMCs. Indicated subset: CD45RA+ positively selected. The clonotype comes from a man aged 18 to 30 in good health. Some clones in this sample may be carry-over from other donors' samples. The chain uses TRBV7-3 and TRBJ2-5, with TRBD1 matching 8 bases. CDR3: CASSLLGTGQETQYF. CDR3 nucleotides: TGTGCCAGCAGCTTACTAGGGACAGGACAAGAGACCCAGTACTTC.